Below, 4 T cell receptor beta chains from the same sample are listed, as sequenced in a study of shared clonotypes between healthy human individuals. Measured with immunoSEQ multiplex PCR; TCRdb has only the in-frame clones, and not every one. Among hundreds of thousands of clones listed, about 80% were seen once. The sample comprised memory CD4+ T cells sorted from blood. Sample subset: CD45RA-negative fraction. The receptors stem from a woman younger than 45 in good health.

V is TRBV5-5 and J is TRBJ1-5; D unresolved. Trimming cost V 1 base and J 6 bases, with 11 bases left between them. The V gene's germline CDR1 is SGHKS and CDR2 YYEKEE (reference sequence). The CDR3 has 14 amino acids. In DNA, the CDR3 is TGTGCCAGCAGCTTGATTCCCGAAGGTCAGCCCCAGCATTTT. Residues: CASSLIPEGQPQHF. The variable domain in full, completed from reference TRBV5-5 and TRBJ1-5, reads DAGVTQSPTHLIKTRGQQVTLRCSPISGHKSVSWYQQVLGQGPQFIFQYYEKEERGRGNFPDRFSARQFPNYSSELNVNALLLGDSALYLCASSLIPEGQPQHFGDGTRLSIL.

CDR3 in DNA: TGTGCCAGCAGTTTAGAGACCTTTGGGCTAGCGGGAGGGCGTAGTGAGCAGTTCTTC. Translation gives CASSLETFGLAGGRSEQFF. This chain uses TRBV28 with TRBJ2-1; 12 positions agree with TRBD2. Trimming took 2 bases from V and 9 from J; bases not matched to a gene: 17. The CDR3 spans 19 residues. Per the germline V gene, CDR1 is MDHEN and CDR2 is SYDVKM.

This clone was seen only once. The chain couples TRBV11-3 to TRBJ2-3; 8 nucleotides line up with TRBD1. V was pared by 5 bases and J by 0 bases, with 4 bases of the junction left unmatched. The CDR3 is made up of 15 amino acids. CDR1 and CDR2 from the germline V gene are SGHNT and YENEEA. CDR3 nucleotides: TGTGCCAGCAGCCTCGGACAGGGTAGCACAGATACGCAGTATTTT. It yields the protein CASSLGQGSTDTQYF.

The chain uses TRBV27 and TRBJ2-5; D might be TRBD1 (6 bases). The V end was cut by 6 bases, the J end by 5 bases, with 16 bases between. Per germline, CDR1 MNHEY and CDR2 SMNVEV (reference sequence). The CDR3 sequence is 14 residues long. CDR3 in amino acids: CASRNRVIGETQYF. CDR3 DNA: TGTGCCAGCAGGAACAGGGTTATAGGGGAGACCCAGTACTTC.